This T cell receptor (beta chain) comes out of a study of graft-versus-host responses after intestinal transplantation. Turning to the study itself: Tacrolimus and steroids were given for around 3 years to all recipients after anti-thymocyte globulin induction.

Germline V lookup: CDR1 MDHEN, CDR2 SYDVKM. With 5 bases removed from V and 7 bases from J, the gap between germline ends came to 21 bases. The CDR3 runs to 16 residues. Study-wide points: Marrow from the recipient contained GvH clones, some of which had appeared first in ileum or blood.

The table came from immunoSEQ multiplex PCR; TCRdb's copy has only in-frame clones and leaves some out. The sample consists of approximately 26,000 clones, more than 75% of them appearing once. With regard to this clone: The target antigen is unknown.

The receptor's source is a human donor who received an intestinal transplant. Specimen: unstimulated CD4+ T cells sorted from spleen or lymph node cells, collected before intestinal transplant. The genes are TRBV28 and TRBJ2-1; the D gene is possibly TRBD2 (5 bases). The CDR3 bases are TGTGCCAGCAGTACCCTGTGGGCCTCGGAGGTGAATGAGCAGTTCTTC. Its translation is CASSTLWASEVNEQFF.